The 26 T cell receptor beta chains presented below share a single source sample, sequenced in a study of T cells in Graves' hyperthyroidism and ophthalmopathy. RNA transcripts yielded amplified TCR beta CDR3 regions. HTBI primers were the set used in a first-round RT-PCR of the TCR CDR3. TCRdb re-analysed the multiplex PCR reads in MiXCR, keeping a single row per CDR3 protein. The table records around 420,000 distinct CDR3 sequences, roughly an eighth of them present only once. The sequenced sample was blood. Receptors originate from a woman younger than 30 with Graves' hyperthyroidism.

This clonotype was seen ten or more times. CDR3 nucleotide sequence: TGTGCCAGCAGTTTGAACGGCGGGGTTGAGTTGGCAGATACGCAGTATTTT. As protein: CASSLNGGVELADTQYF. This chain uses TRBV12-3 or TRBV12-4 with TRBJ2-3; perhaps TRBD2 as D (6 bases). The V end was cut by 3 bases, the J end by 4 bases, with 20 bases between. This CDR3 is built from 17 residues.

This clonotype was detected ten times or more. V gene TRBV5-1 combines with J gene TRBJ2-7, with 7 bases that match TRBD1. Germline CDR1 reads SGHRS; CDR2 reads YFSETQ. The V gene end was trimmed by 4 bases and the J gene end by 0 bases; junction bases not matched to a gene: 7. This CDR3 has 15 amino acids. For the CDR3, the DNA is TGCGCCAGCAGCCTCGGGACAGAACCCTCCTACGAGCAGTACTTC. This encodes CASSLGTEPSYEQYF.

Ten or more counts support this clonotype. In DNA, the CDR3 is TGTGCCAGCAGCACAGGGGGCAGGACTAATGAAAAACTGTTTTTT. The encoded protein is CASSTGGRTNEKLFF. The chain combines TRBV12-3 or TRBV12-4 with TRBJ1-4; TRBD1 agrees at 9 bases. The CDR3 has 15 amino acids. Unmatched junction bases numbered 4, after V lost 6 bases and J lost 2 bases.

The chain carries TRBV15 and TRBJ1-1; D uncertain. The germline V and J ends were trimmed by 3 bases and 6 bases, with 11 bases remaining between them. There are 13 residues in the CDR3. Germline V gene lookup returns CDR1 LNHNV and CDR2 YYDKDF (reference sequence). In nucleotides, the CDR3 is TGTGCCACCAGCAGCCCGGGCGGTGCTGAAGCTTTCTTT. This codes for CATSSPGGAEAFF.

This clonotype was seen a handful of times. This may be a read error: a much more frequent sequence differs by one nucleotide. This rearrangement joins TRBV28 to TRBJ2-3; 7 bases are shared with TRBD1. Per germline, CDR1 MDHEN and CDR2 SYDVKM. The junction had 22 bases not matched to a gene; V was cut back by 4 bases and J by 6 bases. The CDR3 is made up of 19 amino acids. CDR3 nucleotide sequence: TGTGCCAGCAGTTCCCCTACCGCCTACAGGGGCCGGTTGATTGATACGCAGTATTTT. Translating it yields CASSSPTAYRGRLIDTQYF.

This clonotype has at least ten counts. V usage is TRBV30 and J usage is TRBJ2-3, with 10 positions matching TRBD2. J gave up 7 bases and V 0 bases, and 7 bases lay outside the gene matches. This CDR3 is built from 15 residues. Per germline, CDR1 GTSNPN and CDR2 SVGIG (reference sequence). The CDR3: CAWSVRAGGPNTQYF. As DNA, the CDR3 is TGTGCCTGGAGTGTTCGAGCGGGAGGGCCAAATACGCAGTATTTT. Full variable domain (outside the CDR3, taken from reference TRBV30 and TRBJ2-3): SQTIHQWPATLVQPVGSPLSLECTVEGTSNPNLYWYRQAAGRGLQLLFYSVGIGQISSEVPQNLSASRPQDRQFILSSKKLLLSDSGFYLCAWSVRAGGPNTQYFGPGTRLTVL.

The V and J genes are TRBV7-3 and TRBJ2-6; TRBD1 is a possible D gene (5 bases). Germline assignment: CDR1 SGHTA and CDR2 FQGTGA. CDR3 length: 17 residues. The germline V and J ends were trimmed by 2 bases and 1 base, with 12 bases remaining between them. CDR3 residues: CASSLSARGSGANVLTF. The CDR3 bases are TGTGCCAGCAGCTTATCGGCTAGGGGTTCTGGGGCCAACGTCCTGACTTTC.

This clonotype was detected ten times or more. The CDR3, as DNA: TGTGCCAGCAGTTTGTACGCCAGAGAATACGAGCAGTACTTC. Residues: CASSLYAREYEQYF. The J gene is TRBJ2-7, the V gene TRBV12-3 or TRBV12-4; D unresolved. V lost 3 bases, J lost 4 bases, and 13 bases lay in between. This CDR3 is 14 amino acids long.

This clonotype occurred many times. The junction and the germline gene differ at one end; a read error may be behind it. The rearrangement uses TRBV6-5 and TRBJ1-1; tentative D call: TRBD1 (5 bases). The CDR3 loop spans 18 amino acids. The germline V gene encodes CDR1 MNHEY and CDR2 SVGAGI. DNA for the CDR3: TGTGCCAGCAGCTACTCCTCGGCAGGGAGGGTGTCGAACACTGAAGCTTCCTTT. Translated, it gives CASSYSSAGRVSNTEASF.

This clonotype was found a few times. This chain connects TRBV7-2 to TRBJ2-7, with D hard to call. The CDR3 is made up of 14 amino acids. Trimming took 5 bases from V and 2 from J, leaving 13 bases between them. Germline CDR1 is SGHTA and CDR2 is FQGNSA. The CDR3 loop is CASSPPGYTYEQYF. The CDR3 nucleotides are TGTGCCAGCAGCCCTCCCGGCTACACCTACGAGCAGTACTTC.

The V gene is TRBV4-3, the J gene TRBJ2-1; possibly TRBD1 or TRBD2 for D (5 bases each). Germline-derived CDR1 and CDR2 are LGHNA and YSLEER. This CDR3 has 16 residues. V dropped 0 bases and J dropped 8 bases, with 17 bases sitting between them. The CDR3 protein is CASSQDFRDQRDEQFF. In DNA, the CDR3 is TGCGCCAGCAGCCAAGATTTCAGGGATCAGAGGGATGAGCAGTTCTTC.

The CDR3 reads CASSHWGEQFF. CDR3 coding DNA: TGTGCCAGCAGCCATTGGGGGGAGCAGTTCTTC. This chain uses TRBV14 with TRBJ2-1; D is possibly TRBD1 or TRBD2 (5 bases each). CDR3 length: 11 residues. V was shortened by 3 bases and J by 10 bases, with 7 bases between the two germline ends. The germline CDR1 and CDR2 sequences are SGHDN and FVKESK. Looking up the rest from reference TRBV14 and TRBJ2-1 gives the full variable domain: EAGVTQFPSHSVIEKGQTVTLRCDPISGHDNLYWYRRVMGKEIKFLLHFVKESKQDESGMPNNRFLAERTGGTYSTLKVQPAELEDSGVYFCASSHWGEQFFGPGTRLTVL.

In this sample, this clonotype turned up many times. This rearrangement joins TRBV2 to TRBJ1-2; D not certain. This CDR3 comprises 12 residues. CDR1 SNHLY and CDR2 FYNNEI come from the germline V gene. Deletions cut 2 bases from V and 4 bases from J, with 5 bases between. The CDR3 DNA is TGTGCCAGCAGTGAACAAGTCTATGGCTACACCTTC. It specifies CASSEQVYGYTF. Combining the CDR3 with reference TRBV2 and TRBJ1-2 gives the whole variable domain EPEVTQTPSHQVTQMGQEVILRCVPISNHLYFYWYRQILGQKVEFLVSFYNNEISEKSEIFDDQFSVERPDGSNFTLKIRSTKLEDSAMYFCASSEQVYGYTFGSGTRLTVV.

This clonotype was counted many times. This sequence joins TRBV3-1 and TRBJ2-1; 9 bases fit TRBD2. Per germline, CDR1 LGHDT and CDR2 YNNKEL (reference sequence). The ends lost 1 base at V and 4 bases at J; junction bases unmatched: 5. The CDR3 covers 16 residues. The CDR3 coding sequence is TGTGCCAGCAGCCAAGGGGTCGCGGGAGGGTACAATGAGCAGTTCTTC. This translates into CASSQGVAGGYNEQFF.

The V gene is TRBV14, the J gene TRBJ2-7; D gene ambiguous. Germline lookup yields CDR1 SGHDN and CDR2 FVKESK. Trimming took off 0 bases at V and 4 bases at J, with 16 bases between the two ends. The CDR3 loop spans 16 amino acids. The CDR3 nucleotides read TGTGCCAGCAGCCAAGAAACCGCGGTGACAAAGTACGAGCAGTACTTC. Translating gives CASSQETAVTKYEQYF.

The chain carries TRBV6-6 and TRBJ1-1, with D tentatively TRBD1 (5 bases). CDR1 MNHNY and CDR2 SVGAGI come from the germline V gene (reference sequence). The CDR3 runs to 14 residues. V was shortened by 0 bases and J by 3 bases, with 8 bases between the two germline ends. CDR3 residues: CASSYSAGHTEAFF. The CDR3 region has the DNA TGTGCCAGCAGTTACTCGGCAGGGCACACTGAAGCTTTCTTT.

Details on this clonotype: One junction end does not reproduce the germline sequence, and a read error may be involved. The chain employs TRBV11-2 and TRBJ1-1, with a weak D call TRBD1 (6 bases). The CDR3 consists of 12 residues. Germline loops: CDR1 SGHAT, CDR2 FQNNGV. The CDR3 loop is CASSRGQYEALF. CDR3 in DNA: TGTGCTAGCAGCCGCGGACAGTATGAAGCTCTCTTT.

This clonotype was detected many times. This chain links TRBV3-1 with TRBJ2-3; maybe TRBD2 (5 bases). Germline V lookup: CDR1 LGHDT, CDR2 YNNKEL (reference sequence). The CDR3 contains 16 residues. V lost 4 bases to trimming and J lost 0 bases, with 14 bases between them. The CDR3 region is CASSLSSLSSTDTQYF. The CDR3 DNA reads TGTGCCAGCAGCCTTTCTAGCTTAAGTAGCACAGATACGCAGTATTTT.

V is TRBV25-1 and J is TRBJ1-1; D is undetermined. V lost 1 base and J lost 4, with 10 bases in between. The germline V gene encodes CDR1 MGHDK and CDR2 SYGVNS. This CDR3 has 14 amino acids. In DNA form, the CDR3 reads TGTGCCAGCAGTGAATTGAGGGTGGGCACTGAAGCTTTCTTT. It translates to CASSELRVGTEAFF. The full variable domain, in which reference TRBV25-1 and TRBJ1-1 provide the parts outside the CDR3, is EADIYQTPRYLVIGTGKKITLECSQTMGHDKMYWYQQDPGMELHLIHYSYGVNSTEKGDLSSESTVSRIRTEHFPLTLESARPSHTSQYLCASSELRVGTEAFFGQGTRLTVV.

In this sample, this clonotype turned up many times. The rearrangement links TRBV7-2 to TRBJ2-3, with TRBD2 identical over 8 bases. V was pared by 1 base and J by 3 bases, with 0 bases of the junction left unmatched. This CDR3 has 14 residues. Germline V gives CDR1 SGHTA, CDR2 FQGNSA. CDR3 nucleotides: TGTGCCAGCAGCTTAGGACTAGCGACAGATACGCAGTATTTT. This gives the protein CASSLGLATDTQYF.

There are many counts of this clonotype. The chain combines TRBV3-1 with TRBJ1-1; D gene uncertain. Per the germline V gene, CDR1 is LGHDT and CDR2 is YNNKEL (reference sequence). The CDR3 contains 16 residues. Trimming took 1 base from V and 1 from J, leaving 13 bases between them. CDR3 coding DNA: TGTGCCAGCAGCCAAGGGAATGCCTACGCGAACACTGAAGCTTTCTTT. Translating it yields CASSQGNAYANTEAFF. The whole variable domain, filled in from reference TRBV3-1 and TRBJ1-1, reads DTAVSQTPKYLVTQMGNDKSIKCEQNLGHDTMYWYKQDSKKFLKIMFSYNNKELIINETVPNRFSPKSPDKAHLNLHINSLELGDSAVYFCASSQGNAYANTEAFFGQGTRLTVV.

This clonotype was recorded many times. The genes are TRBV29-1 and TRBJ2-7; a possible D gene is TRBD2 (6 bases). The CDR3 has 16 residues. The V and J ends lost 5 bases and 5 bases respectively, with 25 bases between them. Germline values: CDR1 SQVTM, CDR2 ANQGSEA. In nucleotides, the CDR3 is TGCAGCGTTTGGGCCCGAGTTGGAGGGGAGTTCGACGAGCAGTACTTC. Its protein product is CSVWARVGGEFDEQYF.

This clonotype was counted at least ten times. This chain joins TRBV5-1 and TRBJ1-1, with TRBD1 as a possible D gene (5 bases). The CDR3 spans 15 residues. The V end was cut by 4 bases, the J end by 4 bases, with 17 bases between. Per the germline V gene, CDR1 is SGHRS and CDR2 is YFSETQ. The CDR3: CASSLPGTGGTEAFF. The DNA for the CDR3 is TGCGCCAGCAGCCTGCCCGGGACCGGGGGCACTGAAGCTTTCTTT. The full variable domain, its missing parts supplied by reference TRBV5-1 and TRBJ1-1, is KAGVTQTPRYLIKTRGQQVTLSCSPISGHRSVSWYQQTPGQGLQFLFEYFSETQRNKGNFPGRFSGRQFSNSRSEMNVSTLELGDSALYLCASSLPGTGGTEAFFGQGTRLTVV.

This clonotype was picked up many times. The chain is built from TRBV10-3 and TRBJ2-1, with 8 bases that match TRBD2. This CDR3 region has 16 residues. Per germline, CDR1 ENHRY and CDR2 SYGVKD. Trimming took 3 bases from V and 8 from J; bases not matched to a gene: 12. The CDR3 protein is CAISDVWAGGQHEQFF. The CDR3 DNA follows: TGTGCCATCAGTGACGTCTGGGCGGGAGGTCAGCATGAGCAGTTCTTC.

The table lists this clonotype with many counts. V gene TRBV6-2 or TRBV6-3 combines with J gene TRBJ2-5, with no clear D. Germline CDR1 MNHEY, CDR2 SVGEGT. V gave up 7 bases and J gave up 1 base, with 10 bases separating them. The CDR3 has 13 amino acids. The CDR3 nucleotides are TGTGCCAGCAATTCTGGGGTCCAAGAGACCCAGTACTTC. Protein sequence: CASNSGVQETQYF.

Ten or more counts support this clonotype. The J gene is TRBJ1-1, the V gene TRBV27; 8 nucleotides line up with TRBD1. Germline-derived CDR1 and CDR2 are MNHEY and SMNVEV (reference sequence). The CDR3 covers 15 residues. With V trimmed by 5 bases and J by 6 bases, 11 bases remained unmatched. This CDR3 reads CASSLDRGGGSEAFF. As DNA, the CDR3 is TGTGCCAGCAGTCTAGACAGGGGTGGGGGGTCTGAAGCTTTCTTT.